One sample yielded the 27 T cell receptor beta chains listed below, sequenced in a study of shared clonotypes between healthy human individuals. Clones were sequenced by immunoSEQ multiplex PCR, and TCRdb holds only the in-frame ones, with some missing. The sample includes 2 million to 3 million clones, approximately 92% seen only once; the top ten take 0.14%. The material sequenced was naive CD4+ T cells sorted from blood. Noted subset: CD45RA+ positively selected. The receptors were gathered from a man aged 18 to 30 in good health.

The genes are TRBV7-3 and TRBJ2-5; 9 positions match TRBD2. Germline CDR1 is SGHTA and CDR2 is FQGTGA. Trimming cost V 5 bases and J 1 base; bases outside gene matches: 5. The CDR3 extends over 15 amino acids. The CDR3 sequence is CASSPVAGAQETQYF. Written as DNA, the CDR3 is TGTGCCAGCAGCCCCGTAGCGGGGGCCCAAGAGACCCAGTACTTC.

Regarding this clone: An end of the junction does not agree with germline; a read error may underlie this. V gene TRBV20-1 combines with J gene TRBJ1-2, with D maybe TRBD1 (6 bases). This CDR3 spans 10 amino acids. Germline CDR1 and CDR2: DFQATT and SNEGSKA (reference sequence). CDR3 DNA sequence: TGCAGTGCTAGAGATAGGGACACGCATTTC. Amino acids: CSARDRDTHF.

V usage is TRBV6-6 and J usage is TRBJ1-2; D is undetermined. CDR3 length: 13 residues. Germline loops: CDR1 MNHNY, CDR2 SVGAGI (reference sequence). The V end was cut by 3 bases, the J end by 4 bases, with 9 bases between. The CDR3 sequence is CASSYLGAYGYTF. For the CDR3, the DNA is TGTGCCAGCAGTTATCTGGGTGCCTATGGCTACACCTTC.

This sequence joins TRBV5-4 and TRBJ2-6, with unresolved D. With 4 bases removed from V and 0 bases from J, the gap between germline ends came to 14 bases. The CDR3 runs 17 residues. Germline values: CDR1 SGHNT, CDR2 YYREEE (reference sequence). The CDR3 region is CASSDSYRSSGANVLTF. CDR3 bases: TGTGCCAGCAGCGACTCCTACAGAAGCTCTGGGGCCAACGTCCTGACTTTC.

This chain connects TRBV30 to TRBJ1-6; 7 bases map to TRBD1. Germline CDR1 and CDR2: GTSNPN and SVGIG (reference sequence). The V segment lost 2 bases and the J segment 4 bases; nucleotides outside the gene matches: 2. CDR3 length: 14 residues. CDR3 in amino acids: CAWSTGDYNSPLHF. The CDR3 region has the DNA TGTGCCTGGAGTACAGGGGATTATAATTCACCCCTCCACTTT. Full variable domain (rest looked up from reference TRBV30 and TRBJ1-6): SQTIHQWPATLVQPVGSPLSLECTVEGTSNPNLYWYRQAAGRGLQLLFYSVGIGQISSEVPQNLSASRPQDRQFILSSKKLLLSDSGFYLCAWSTGDYNSPLHFGNGTRLTVT.

The chain uses TRBV6-5 and TRBJ2-3; a weak D match, TRBD1 (6 bases). The CDR3 runs 15 residues. Germline V gene lookup returns CDR1 MNHEY and CDR2 SVGAGI. Between the trimmed V and J ends, which lost 4 bases and 0 bases, there was a span of 11 bases. CDR3 sequence (DNA): TGTGCCAGCAGTTCAGGACAGACTAGCACAGATACGCAGTATTTT. This encodes CASSSGQTSTDTQYF.

The genes are TRBV27 and TRBJ1-5; D is uncertain. This CDR3 contains 15 residues. Trimming left V 3 bases short and J 0 bases short, with 9 bases between. Germline V gene data show CDR1 as MNHEY and CDR2 as SMNVEV (reference sequence). The CDR3 is CASSFGPYSNQPQHF. The CDR3 nucleotides are TGTGCCAGCAGTTTTGGACCCTATAGCAATCAGCCCCAGCATTTT.

This sequence joins TRBV6-1 and TRBJ2-7; D is perhaps TRBD1 (5 bases). Per germline, CDR1 MNHNS and CDR2 SASEGT. This CDR3 region has 14 residues. V was cut by 6 bases and J by 1 base, with 13 bases left in between. CDR3 nucleotide sequence: TGTGCCAGCAGCAGGGTAGTAGTTTCCTACGAGCAGTACTTC. This codes for CASSRVVVSYEQYF.

The genes are TRBV4-2 and TRBJ2-7, with D possibly being TRBD2 (5 bases). The V and J ends lost 5 bases and 0 bases respectively, with 14 bases between them. This CDR3 is 15 amino acids long. Germline V lookup: CDR1 LGHNA, CDR2 YNFKEQ. CDR3 sequence reads: CASSSPGAGSYEQYF. In DNA form, the CDR3 reads TGTGCCAGCAGCTCGCCGGGCGCGGGCTCCTACGAGCAGTACTTC.

This chain connects TRBV18 to TRBJ1-3; D not certain. The V gene's germline CDR1 is KGHSH and CDR2 LQKENI. Trimming removed 1 base from V and 0 bases from J, with 7 bases in between. CDR3 size: 15 residues. CDR3 bases: TGTGCCAGCTCACCACTGGCAGTCTCTGGAAACACCATATATTTT. Protein product: CASSPLAVSGNTIYF.

V gene TRBV7-2 combines with J gene TRBJ2-5; no definite D call. Germline V gives CDR1 SGHTA, CDR2 FQGNSA. The CDR3 length is 12 residues. V was trimmed by 3 bases and J by 4 bases, leaving 6 bases between them. CDR3 residues: CASSFSRETQYF. DNA of the CDR3: TGTGCCAGCAGCTTCTCTAGAGAGACCCAGTACTTC.

This chain uses TRBV5-1 with TRBJ2-1; 12 bases match TRBD1. This CDR3 spans 19 amino acids. Germline assignment: CDR1 SGHRS and CDR2 YFSETQ. V shed 4 bases, J shed 7 bases, and the junction held 18 bases outside the gene matches. Here the CDR3 reads CASSPGQGANHLAGNEQFF. The DNA of the CDR3 is TGCGCCAGCAGCCCGGGACAGGGGGCTAATCATCTCGCAGGGAATGAGCAGTTCTTC.

The chain uses TRBV2 and TRBJ2-1; TRBD2 is a possible D gene (6 bases). The CDR3 is 18 amino acids. In germline, CDR1 is SNHLY, CDR2 FYNNEI. V was pared by 3 bases and J by 0 bases, with 18 bases between. The CDR3, as DNA: TGTGCCAGCAGTGATGGAGGGCAGCCCAGCGGCTCCTACAATGAGCAGTTCTTC. Translated, it gives CASSDGGQPSGSYNEQFF.

On this clone: The sample carries other DNA sequences with the same CDR3. CDR3 nucleotides: TGTGCCAGCAGTCGGGACAGGGGATACAATGAGCAGTTCTTC. It specifies CASSRDRGYNEQFF. The gene calls are TRBV2 and TRBJ2-1; the match to TRBD1 covers 10 bases. This CDR3 comprises 14 residues. Germline V CDR1 and CDR2: SNHLY, FYNNEI. Germline trimming cut 5 bases from V and 4 bases from J; bases unmatched to any gene: 2.

This chain uses TRBV5-1 with TRBJ1-4, with 7 bases lining up with TRBD1. The CDR3 loop spans 16 amino acids. Per the germline V gene, CDR1 is SGHRS and CDR2 is YFSETQ. J lost 6 bases, V lost 4 bases, and 12 bases had no gene match. The CDR3 nucleotides are TGCGCCAGCAGCCGTACAGGGGATCGGACTCATGAAAAACTGTTTTTT. Amino acid sequence: CASSRTGDRTHEKLFF.

The CDR3 DNA follows: TGTGCCAGCAGCCTCGGGCAGGGAAGCCGATACGAGCAGTACTTC. Translation gives CASSLGQGSRYEQYF. The chain uses TRBV14 and TRBJ2-7; D may be TRBD1 (5 bases). The germline CDR1 and CDR2 sequences are SGHDN and FVKESK. V dropped 4 bases and J dropped 4 bases, with 17 bases sitting between them. CDR3 length: 15 amino acids.

In this sample, this clone turned up once. V is TRBV7-2 and J is TRBJ2-3; D unclear. The CDR3 length is 14 residues. V lost 1 base and J 4 bases, leaving 9 bases between the germline ends. Germline CDR1 reads SGHTA; CDR2 reads FQGNSA. The CDR3 coding sequence is TGTGCCAGCAGCTTAGGGCTAGTCCCAGATACGCAGTATTTT. Protein: CASSLGLVPDTQYF.

To note about this clone: The same CDR3 also results from other DNA sequences found in this sample. The chain uses TRBV4-3 and TRBJ2-6, with D perhaps TRBD2 (6 bases). V was shortened by 0 bases and J by 1 base, with 7 bases between the two germline ends. Germline V gene lookup returns CDR1 LGHNA and CDR2 YSLEER. The CDR3 covers 16 residues. CDR3 nucleotide sequence: TGCGCCAGCAGCCAAGAGCGGGGTTCTGGGGCCAACGTCCTGACTTTC. Translating gives CASSQERGSGANVLTF.

The chain recombines TRBV19 with TRBJ1-2, with 7 bases aligning to TRBD1. Germline V CDR1 and CDR2: LNHDA, SQIVND (reference sequence). The CDR3 loop spans 12 amino acids. J was trimmed by 4 bases and V by 4 bases; bases with no gene match: 0. The CDR3 loop reads CASSNRGYGYTF. Here the CDR3 DNA reads TGTGCCAGTAGTAACAGGGGCTATGGCTACACCTTC.

The V gene is TRBV7-2, the J gene TRBJ2-3; 8 bases agree with TRBD2. V lost 2 bases and J lost 1; bases outside the gene matches: 11. The germline gives CDR1 SGHTA, CDR2 FQGNSA. The CDR3 runs to 18 residues. CDR3 DNA: TGTGCCAGCAGCTTAAGACTAACTAGCGGATCCCGCACAGATACGCAGTATTTT. Translating it yields CASSLRLTSGSRTDTQYF.

V and J are TRBV19 and TRBJ1-5; D unclear. CDR1 LNHDA and CDR2 SQIVND come from the germline V gene (reference sequence). Trimming left V 7 bases short and J 3 bases short, with 16 bases between. This CDR3 is 15 amino acids long. The CDR3 is CASNQVDLNNQPQHF. Written as DNA, the CDR3 is TGTGCCAGTAACCAGGTGGACCTCAACAATCAGCCCCAGCATTTT.

The chain has TRBV19 and TRBJ2-1; 9 bases fit TRBD2. J gave up 6 bases and V 7 bases, and 13 bases lay outside the gene matches. The CDR3 totals 16 residues. The germline gives CDR1 LNHDA, CDR2 SQIVND (reference sequence). CDR3 region: CASTPGGGRAGNEQFF. The CDR3 nucleotides are TGTGCCAGTACCCCCGGCGGCGGGAGGGCAGGCAATGAGCAGTTCTTC.

This chain joins TRBV5-6 and TRBJ1-4; TRBD1 might be the D (5 bases). V gave up 3 bases and J gave up 7 bases, with 16 bases separating them. CDR3 length equals 15 residues. Germline CDR1 SGHDT, CDR2 YYEEEE. CDR3 bases: TGTGCCAGCAGCTCCAATGGGGGAACCAGTGAAAAACTGTTTTTT. As protein: CASSSNGGTSEKLFF.

The gene calls are TRBV6-1 and TRBJ2-7; the D gene is possibly TRBD1 (5 bases). This CDR3 is built from 15 residues. Germline CDR1 is MNHNS and CDR2 is SASEGT. Between the trimmed V and J ends, which lost 4 bases and 2 bases, there was a span of 15 bases. CDR3 in amino acids: CASSGFRRETYEQYF. The CDR3 region has the DNA TGTGCCAGCAGTGGGTTTCGCAGGGAAACCTACGAGCAGTACTTC.

The genes are TRBV19 and TRBJ1-1; a possible D gene is TRBD1 (6 bases). Looked up from germline, CDR1 is LNHDA and CDR2 is SQIVND (reference sequence). The CDR3 covers 11 residues. V gave up 3 bases and J gave up 10 bases, with 9 bases separating them. The CDR3 here is CASSMGARAFF. CDR3 sequence (DNA): TGTGCCAGTAGTATGGGGGCACGAGCTTTCTTT.

With regard to this clone: Other DNA variants within this sample encode the same CDR3. V gene TRBV5-1 combines with J gene TRBJ2-2; D is possibly TRBD1 (6 bases). Germline V CDR1 and CDR2: SGHRS, YFSETQ. The CDR3 sequence is 15 residues long. V shed 2 bases and J shed 1 base, with 9 bases lying between them. In DNA form, the CDR3 reads TGCGCCAGCAGCTTAAGGACAGAGAACACCGGGGAGCTGTTTTTT. Amino acids: CASSLRTENTGELFF.

The rearrangement joins TRBV27 to TRBJ2-2; perhaps TRBD2 as D (6 bases). From germline, CDR1 is MNHEY and CDR2 SMNVEV (reference sequence). CDR3 size: 12 residues. V lost 8 bases to trimming and J lost 6 bases, with 10 bases between them. CDR3 sequence: CASRGSAGELFF. CDR3 sequence (DNA): TGTGCCAGCCGGGGGAGCGCCGGGGAGCTGTTTTTT.